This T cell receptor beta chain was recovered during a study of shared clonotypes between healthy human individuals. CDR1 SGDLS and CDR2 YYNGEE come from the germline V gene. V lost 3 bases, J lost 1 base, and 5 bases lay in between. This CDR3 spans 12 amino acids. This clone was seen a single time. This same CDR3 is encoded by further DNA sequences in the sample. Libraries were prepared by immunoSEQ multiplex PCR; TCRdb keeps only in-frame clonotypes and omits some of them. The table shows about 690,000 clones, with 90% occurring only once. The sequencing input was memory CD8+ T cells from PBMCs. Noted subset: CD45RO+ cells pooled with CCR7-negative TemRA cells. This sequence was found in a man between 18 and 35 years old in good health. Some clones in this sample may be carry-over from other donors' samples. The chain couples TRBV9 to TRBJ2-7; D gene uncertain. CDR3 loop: CASSGSSYEQYF. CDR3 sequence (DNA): TGTGCCAGCAGCGGCAGTTCCTACGAGCAGTACTTC.